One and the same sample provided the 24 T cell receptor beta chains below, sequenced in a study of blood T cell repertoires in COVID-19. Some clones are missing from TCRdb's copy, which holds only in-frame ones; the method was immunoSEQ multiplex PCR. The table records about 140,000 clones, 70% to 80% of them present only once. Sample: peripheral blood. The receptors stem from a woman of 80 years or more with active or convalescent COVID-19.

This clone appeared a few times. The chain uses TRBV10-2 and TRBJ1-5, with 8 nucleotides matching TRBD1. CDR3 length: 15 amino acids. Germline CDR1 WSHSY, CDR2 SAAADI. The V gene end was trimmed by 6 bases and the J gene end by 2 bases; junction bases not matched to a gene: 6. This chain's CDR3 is CASRVSGGGNQPQHF. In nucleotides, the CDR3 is TGCGCCAGCAGGGTTTCAGGGGGCGGCAATCAGCCCCAGCATTTT.

The CDR3 loop is CASSQSQNINYGYTF. The CDR3 bases are TGCGCCAGCAGCCAGTCACAGAACATTAACTATGGCTACACCTTC. The chain joins TRBV4-1 to TRBJ1-2; D gene uncertain. Trimming took off 3 bases at V and 1 base at J, with 12 bases between the two ends. The CDR3 totals 15 residues. Per the germline V gene, CDR1 is MGHRA and CDR2 is YSYEKL.

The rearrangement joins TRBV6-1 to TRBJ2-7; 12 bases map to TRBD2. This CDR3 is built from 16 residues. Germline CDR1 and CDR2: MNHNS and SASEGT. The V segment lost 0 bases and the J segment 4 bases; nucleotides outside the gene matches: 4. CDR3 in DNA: TGTGCCAGCAGTGAAGCGGCTAGCGGGGGGGTATACGAGCAGTACTTC. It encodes CASSEAASGGVYEQYF.

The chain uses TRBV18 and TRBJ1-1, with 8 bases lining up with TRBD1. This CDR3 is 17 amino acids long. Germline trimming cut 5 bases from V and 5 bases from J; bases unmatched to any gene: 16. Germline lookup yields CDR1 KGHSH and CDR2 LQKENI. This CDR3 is CASSTRPGGLRGTEAFF. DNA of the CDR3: TGTGCCAGCTCAACCCGGCCAGGGGGCTTAAGAGGAACTGAAGCTTTCTTT.

The CDR3 DNA reads as TGTGCCAGCAGCGTGACAGGCTCCTCTGGGGCCAACGTCCTGACTTTC. Translated, it gives CASSVTGSSGANVLTF. The chain joins TRBV5-5 to TRBJ2-6, with D perhaps matching TRBD1 (6 bases). The ends were cut back, 4 bases at V and 0 bases at J, with 11 bases in the middle. The CDR3 has 16 residues. Germline-derived CDR1 and CDR2 are SGHKS and YYEKEE (reference sequence). Using reference TRBV5-5 and TRBJ2-6 for the parts outside the CDR3, the full variable domain is DAGVTQSPTHLIKTRGQQVTLRCSPISGHKSVSWYQQVLGQGPQFIFQYYEKEERGRGNFPDRFSARQFPNYSSELNVNALLLGDSALYLCASSVTGSSGANVLTFGAGSRLTVL.

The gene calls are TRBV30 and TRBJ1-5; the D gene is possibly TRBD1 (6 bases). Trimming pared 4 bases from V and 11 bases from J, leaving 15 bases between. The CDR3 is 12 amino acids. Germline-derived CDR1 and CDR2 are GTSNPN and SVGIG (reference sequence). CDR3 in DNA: TGTGCCTGGACGAAACAGGGCTTGACCCAGCATTTT. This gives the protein CAWTKQGLTQHF.

The CDR3, as DNA: TGTGCCTGGAATATTGGATCGGAGGGGGCCAACGTCCTGACTTTC. Protein: CAWNIGSEGANVLTF. This chain joins TRBV30 and TRBJ2-6, with D hard to call. V was cut by 4 bases and J by 4 bases, with 14 bases left in between. Germline CDR1 is GTSNPN and CDR2 is SVGIG (reference sequence). This CDR3 is built from 15 residues.

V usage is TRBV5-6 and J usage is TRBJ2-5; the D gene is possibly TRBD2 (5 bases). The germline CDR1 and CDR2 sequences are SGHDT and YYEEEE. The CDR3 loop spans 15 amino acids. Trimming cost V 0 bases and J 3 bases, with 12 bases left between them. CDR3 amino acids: CASSLVRGVKETQYF. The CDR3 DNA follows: TGTGCCAGCAGCTTGGTCCGGGGAGTTAAAGAGACCCAGTACTTC.

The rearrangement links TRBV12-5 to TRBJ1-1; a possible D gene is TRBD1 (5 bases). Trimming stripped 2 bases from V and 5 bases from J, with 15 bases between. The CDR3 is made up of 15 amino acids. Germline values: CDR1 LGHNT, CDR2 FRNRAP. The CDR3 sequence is CASGLTPVRGTEAFF. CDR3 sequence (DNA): TGTGCTAGTGGTTTGACACCCGTTAGGGGTACTGAAGCTTTCTTT.

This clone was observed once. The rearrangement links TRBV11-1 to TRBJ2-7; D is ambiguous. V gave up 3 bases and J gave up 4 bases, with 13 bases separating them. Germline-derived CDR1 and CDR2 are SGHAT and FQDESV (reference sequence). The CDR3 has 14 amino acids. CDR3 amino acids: CASSFDLAGYEQYF. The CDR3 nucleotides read TGTGCCAGCAGCTTCGACTTGGCTGGGTACGAGCAGTACTTC.

The CDR3 DNA reads as TGCGCCAGCAGCTCCGAAGGCGGGGGGCCATGGGATACGCAGTATTTT. This sequence encodes CASSSEGGGPWDTQYF. This rearrangement joins TRBV5-1 to TRBJ2-3, with TRBD2 matching 8 bases. V dropped 3 bases and J dropped 6; count of bases not matched to a gene: 12. CDR3 length: 16 amino acids. Per the germline V gene, CDR1 is SGHRS and CDR2 is YFSETQ.

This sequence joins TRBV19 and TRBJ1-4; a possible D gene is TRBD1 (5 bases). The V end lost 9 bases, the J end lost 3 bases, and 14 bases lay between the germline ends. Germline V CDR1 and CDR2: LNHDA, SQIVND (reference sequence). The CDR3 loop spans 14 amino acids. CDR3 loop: CASTPWGANEKLFF. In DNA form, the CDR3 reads TGTGCCAGCACACCCTGGGGGGCTAATGAAAAACTGTTTTTT.

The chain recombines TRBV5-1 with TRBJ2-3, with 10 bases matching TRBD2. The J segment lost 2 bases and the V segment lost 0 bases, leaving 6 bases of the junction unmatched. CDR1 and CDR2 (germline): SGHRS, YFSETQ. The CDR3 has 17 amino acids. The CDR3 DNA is TGCGCCAGCAGCTTGGCCCCTAGCGGGGGACACACAGATACGCAGTATTTT. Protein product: CASSLAPSGGHTDTQYF.

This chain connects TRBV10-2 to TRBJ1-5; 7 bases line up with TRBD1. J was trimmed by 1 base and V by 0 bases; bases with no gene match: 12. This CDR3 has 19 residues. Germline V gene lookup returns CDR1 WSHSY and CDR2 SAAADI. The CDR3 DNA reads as TGCGCCAGCAGTGAGTCGGGCTTAATAGGGGGCGAAAGCAATCAGCCCCAGCATTTT. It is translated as CASSESGLIGGESNQPQHF.

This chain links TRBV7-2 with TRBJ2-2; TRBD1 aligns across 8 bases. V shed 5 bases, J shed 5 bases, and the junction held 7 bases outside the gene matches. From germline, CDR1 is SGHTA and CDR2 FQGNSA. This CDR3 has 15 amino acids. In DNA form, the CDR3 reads TGTGCCAGCAGCCGCGACAGGGGATGGACCGGGGAGCTGTTTTTT. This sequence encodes CASSRDRGWTGELFF.

This CDR3 reads CASSQDGRSYGYTF. CDR3 coding DNA: TGCGCCAGCAGCCAAGATGGCAGGTCCTATGGCTACACCTTC. The genes are TRBV4-3 and TRBJ1-2; no definite D call. Germline loops: CDR1 LGHNA, CDR2 YSLEER. The CDR3 runs to 14 residues. V was trimmed by 0 bases and J by 4 bases, leaving 9 bases between them.

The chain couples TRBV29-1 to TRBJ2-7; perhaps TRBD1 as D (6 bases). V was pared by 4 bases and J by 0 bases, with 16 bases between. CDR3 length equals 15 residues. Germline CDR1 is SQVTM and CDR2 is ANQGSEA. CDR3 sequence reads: CSVVFWGRGSYEQYF. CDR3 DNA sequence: TGCAGCGTTGTTTTTTGGGGGCGCGGCTCCTACGAGCAGTACTTC.

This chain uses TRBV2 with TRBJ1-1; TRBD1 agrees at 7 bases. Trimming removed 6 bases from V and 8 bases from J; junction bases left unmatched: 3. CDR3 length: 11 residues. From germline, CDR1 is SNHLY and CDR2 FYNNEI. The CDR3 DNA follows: TGTGCCAGCAGAAGGGGGCTAGAAGCTTTCTTT. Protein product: CASRRGLEAFF.

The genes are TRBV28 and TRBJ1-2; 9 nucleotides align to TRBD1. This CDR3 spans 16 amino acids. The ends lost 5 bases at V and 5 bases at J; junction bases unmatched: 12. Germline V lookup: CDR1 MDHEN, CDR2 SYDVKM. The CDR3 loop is CASSIGQGPAMYGYTF. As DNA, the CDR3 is TGTGCCAGCAGTATCGGACAGGGGCCCGCTATGTATGGCTACACCTTC.

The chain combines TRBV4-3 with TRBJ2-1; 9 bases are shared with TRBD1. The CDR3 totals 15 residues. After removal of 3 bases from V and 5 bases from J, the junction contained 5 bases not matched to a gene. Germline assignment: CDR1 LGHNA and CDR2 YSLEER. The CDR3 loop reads CASSQTGGWNNEQFF. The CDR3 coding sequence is TGCGCCAGCAGCCAGACAGGGGGATGGAACAATGAGCAGTTCTTC.

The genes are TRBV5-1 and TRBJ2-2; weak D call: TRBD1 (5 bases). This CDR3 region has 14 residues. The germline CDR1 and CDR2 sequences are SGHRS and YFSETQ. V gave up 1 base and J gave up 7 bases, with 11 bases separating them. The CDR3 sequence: CASSLWQGNGELFF. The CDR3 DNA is TGCGCCAGCAGCTTGTGGCAGGGCAACGGGGAGCTGTTTTTT. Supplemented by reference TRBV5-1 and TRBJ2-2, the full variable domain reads KAGVTQTPRYLIKTRGQQVTLSCSPISGHRSVSWYQQTPGQGLQFLFEYFSETQRNKGNFPGRFSGRQFSNSRSEMNVSTLELGDSALYLCASSLWQGNGELFFGEGSRLTVL.

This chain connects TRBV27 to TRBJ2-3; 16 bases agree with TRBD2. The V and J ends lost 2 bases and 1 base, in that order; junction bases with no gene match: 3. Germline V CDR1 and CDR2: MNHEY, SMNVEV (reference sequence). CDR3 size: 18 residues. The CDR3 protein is CASSLGTSGGAGTDTQYF. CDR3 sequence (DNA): TGTGCCAGCAGTTTAGGGACTAGCGGGGGGGCGGGCACAGATACGCAGTATTTT.

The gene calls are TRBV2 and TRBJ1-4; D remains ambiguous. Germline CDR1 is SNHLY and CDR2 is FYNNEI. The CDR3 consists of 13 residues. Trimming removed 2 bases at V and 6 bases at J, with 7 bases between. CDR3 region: CASSETGDEKLFF. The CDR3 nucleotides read TGTGCCAGCAGTGAAACCGGGGATGAAAAACTGTTTTTT. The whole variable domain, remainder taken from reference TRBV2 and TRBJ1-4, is EPEVTQTPSHQVTQMGQEVILRCVPISNHLYFYWYRQILGQKVEFLVSFYNNEISEKSEIFDDQFSVERPDGSNFTLKIRSTKLEDSAMYFCASSETGDEKLFFGSGTQLSVL.

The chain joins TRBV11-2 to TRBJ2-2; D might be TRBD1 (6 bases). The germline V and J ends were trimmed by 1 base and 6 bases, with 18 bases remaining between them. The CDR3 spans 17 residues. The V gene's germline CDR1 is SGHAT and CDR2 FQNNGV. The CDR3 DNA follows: TGTGCCAGCAGCTTAGCGAAGACAGGAATCGGGCCCGGGGAGCTGTTTTTT. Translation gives CASSLAKTGIGPGELFF.